These T cell receptor beta chains were read from a single sample in a study of blood T cell repertoires in COVID-19. This table comes from immunoSEQ multiplex PCR, and its TCRdb copy is limited to in-frame clones, with some not included. The sample carries about 190,000 clones, almost 90% recorded once. Sequences were obtained from peripheral blood. The origin of the receptors is a man aged 18 to 30 with active or convalescent COVID-19. The CDR3 runs from the conserved cysteine through the conserved F or W. Fields, in order: D gene, clone size, CDR3 length, V gene, J gene, CDR3 protein, CDR3 DNA. D genes are given only for firm matches. Part of the rows lack a size; the others show once, few, many or a class for expanded clones.

d_call: NA; clone_size: NA; cdr3_length: 14; v_call: TRBV2; j_call: TRBJ1-1; cdr3_aa: CASSEGRLGTEAFF; cdr3_nt: TGTGCCAGCAGTGAAGGACGACTTGGGACTGAAGCTTTCTTT
d_call: NA; clone_size: few; cdr3_length: 11; v_call: TRBV12-5; j_call: TRBJ2-7; cdr3_aa: CASGLAYEQYF; cdr3_nt: TGTGCTAGTGGTTTGGCGTACGAGCAGTACTTC
d_call: TRBD2; clone_size: once; cdr3_length: 13; v_call: TRBV6-5; j_call: TRBJ2-7; cdr3_aa: CASIIDGLAEQYF; cdr3_nt: TGTGCCAGCATAATTGACGGACTAGCGGAGCAGTACTTC
d_call: TRBD2; clone_size: NA; cdr3_length: 16; v_call: TRBV9; j_call: TRBJ2-5; cdr3_aa: CASSVGLAGPPGTQYF; cdr3_nt: TGTGCCAGCAGCGTAGGGCTAGCGGGACCCCCCGGGACCCAGTACTTC
d_call: NA; clone_size: NA; cdr3_length: 12; v_call: TRBV6-1; j_call: TRBJ1-2; cdr3_aa: CASSEPRRGYTF; cdr3_nt: TGTGCCAGCAGTGAACCGCGGAGGGGCTACACCTTC
d_call: NA; clone_size: NA; cdr3_length: 12; v_call: TRBV7-3; j_call: TRBJ2-3; cdr3_aa: CASSLVGGGQYF; cdr3_nt: TGTGCCAGCAGTTTAGTGGGAGGGGGGCAGTATTTT
d_call: TRBD1; clone_size: NA; cdr3_length: 15; v_call: TRBV30; j_call: TRBJ2-7; cdr3_aa: CAWSVRDRGRREQYF; cdr3_nt: TGTGCCTGGAGTGTACGAGACAGGGGCAGAAGGGAGCAGTACTTC
d_call: TRBD1; clone_size: once; cdr3_length: 14; v_call: TRBV30; j_call: TRBJ1-6; cdr3_aa: CAWSLGQHNSPLHF; cdr3_nt: TGTGCCTGGAGCTTGGGACAGCATAATTCACCCCTCCACTTT
d_call: NA; clone_size: NA; cdr3_length: 13; v_call: TRBV2; j_call: TRBJ2-5; cdr3_aa: CASSVYGRETQYF; cdr3_nt: TGTGCCAGCAGTGTCTATGGGAGGGAGACCCAGTACTTC
d_call: NA; clone_size: NA; cdr3_length: 13; v_call: TRBV6-5; j_call: TRBJ1-3; cdr3_aa: CASSINSGNTIYF; cdr3_nt: TGTGCCAGCAGTATAAATTCTGGAAACACCATATATTTT
d_call: NA; clone_size: NA; cdr3_length: 14; v_call: TRBV27; j_call: TRBJ2-1; cdr3_aa: CASRRPGLNNEQFF; cdr3_nt: TGTGCCAGCAGACGACCGGGACTTAACAATGAGCAGTTCTTC
d_call: NA; clone_size: NA; cdr3_length: 14; v_call: TRBV3-1/TRBV3-2; j_call: TRBJ1-1; cdr3_aa: CASSQAGLDTEAFF; cdr3_nt: TGTGCCAGCAGCCAAGCAGGGTTGGACACTGAAGCTTTCTTT
d_call: TRBD1; clone_size: NA; cdr3_length: 14; v_call: TRBV5-1; j_call: TRBJ1-1; cdr3_aa: CASSPGTVPTEAFF; cdr3_nt: TGCGCCAGCAGCCCAGGGACAGTCCCCACTGAAGCTTTCTTT
d_call: NA; clone_size: NA; cdr3_length: 15; v_call: TRBV7-9; j_call: TRBJ2-7; cdr3_aa: CASSLGRERGYEQYF; cdr3_nt: TGTGCCAGCAGCTTAGGGAGGGAGAGGGGCTACGAGCAGTACTTC
d_call: NA; clone_size: NA; cdr3_length: 16; v_call: TRBV18; j_call: TRBJ1-3; cdr3_aa: CASSPRVVSSGNTIYF; cdr3_nt: TGTGCCAGCTCACCACGCGTCGTGAGCTCTGGAAACACCATATATTTT
d_call: NA; clone_size: once; cdr3_length: 16; v_call: TRBV6-1; j_call: TRBJ2-5; cdr3_aa: CASSEGVSGRLETQYF; cdr3_nt: TGTGCCAGCAGTGAAGGTGTGTCAGGGAGGTTGGAGACCCAGTACTTC
d_call: NA; clone_size: few; cdr3_length: 13; v_call: TRBV30; j_call: TRBJ1-6; cdr3_aa: CAWRTTGLSPLHF; cdr3_nt: TGTGCCTGGAGGACCACAGGGCTCTCACCCCTCCACTTT
d_call: TRBD2; clone_size: NA; cdr3_length: 15; v_call: TRBV5-4; j_call: TRBJ2-7; cdr3_aa: CASSSGTSGIYEQYF; cdr3_nt: TGTGCCAGCAGCTCGGGAACTAGCGGGATCTACGAGCAGTACTTC
d_call: NA; clone_size: NA; cdr3_length: 15; v_call: TRBV11-2; j_call: TRBJ1-1; cdr3_aa: CASSLDIDRDTEAFF; cdr3_nt: TGTGCCAGCAGCTTAGACATCGACAGAGACACTGAAGCTTTCTTT
d_call: NA; clone_size: many; cdr3_length: 14; v_call: TRBV18; j_call: TRBJ2-1; cdr3_aa: CASSPEAVYNEQFF; cdr3_nt: TGTGCCAGCTCACCTGAGGCAGTCTACAATGAGCAGTTCTTC
d_call: NA; clone_size: NA; cdr3_length: 13; v_call: TRBV11-2; j_call: TRBJ1-2; cdr3_aa: CASSPGGGGGYTF; cdr3_nt: TGTGCCAGCAGCCCCGGGGGGGGTGGCGGCTACACCTTC
d_call: NA; clone_size: NA; cdr3_length: 15; v_call: TRBV7-8; j_call: TRBJ1-5; cdr3_aa: CASSLEDSSNQPQHF; cdr3_nt: TGTGCCAGCAGCTTAGAAGACAGTAGCAATCAGCCCCAGCATTTT
d_call: NA; clone_size: NA; cdr3_length: 17; v_call: TRBV21-1; j_call: TRBJ2-3; cdr3_aa: CASSRGRRGPSTDTQYF; cdr3_nt: TGTGCCAGCAGCAGGGGGAGGCGCGGTCCATCCACAGATACGCAGTATTTT
d_call: NA; clone_size: once; cdr3_length: 12; v_call: TRBV6-5; j_call: TRBJ1-5; cdr3_aa: CASSRGGQPQHF; cdr3_nt: TGTGCCAGCAGTCGCGGCGGCCAGCCCCAGCATTTT
d_call: TRBD2; clone_size: NA; cdr3_length: 16; v_call: TRBV11-1; j_call: TRBJ2-7; cdr3_aa: CASSLRPGTSGYEQYF; cdr3_nt: TGTGCCAGCAGCCTAAGACCCGGGACTAGCGGCTACGAGCAGTACTTC
d_call: TRBD1; clone_size: NA; cdr3_length: 14; v_call: TRBV2; j_call: TRBJ2-7; cdr3_aa: CASHRGILAYEQYF; cdr3_nt: TGTGCCAGTCACAGGGGGATCCTTGCCTACGAGCAGTACTTC
d_call: NA; clone_size: NA; cdr3_length: 15; v_call: TRBV3-1/TRBV3-2; j_call: TRBJ1-4; cdr3_aa: CASSRARGSNEKLFF; cdr3_nt: TGTGCCAGCAGCCGAGCCAGGGGTTCTAATGAAAAACTGTTTTTT
d_call: TRBD1; clone_size: NA; cdr3_length: 14; v_call: TRBV28; j_call: TRBJ1-3; cdr3_aa: CASSRQGSGNTIYF; cdr3_nt: TGTGCCAGCAGTAGACAGGGGAGTGGAAACACCATATATTTT
d_call: TRBD1; clone_size: NA; cdr3_length: 13; v_call: TRBV15; j_call: TRBJ1-1; cdr3_aa: CATSLRQGPEAFF; cdr3_nt: TGTGCCACCAGCCTTCGACAGGGGCCTGAAGCTTTCTTT
d_call: TRBD1; clone_size: once; cdr3_length: 17; v_call: TRBV19; j_call: TRBJ1-5; cdr3_aa: CASSRPTRTGLNQPQHF; cdr3_nt: TGTGCCAGTAGTCGACCCACGAGGACAGGGCTCAATCAGCCCCAGCATTTT
d_call: TRBD1; clone_size: NA; cdr3_length: 15; v_call: TRBV5-4; j_call: TRBJ2-1; cdr3_aa: CASSKARTGYNEQFF; cdr3_nt: TGTGCCAGCAGCAAGGCCCGGACAGGATACAATGAGCAGTTCTTC
d_call: NA; clone_size: NA; cdr3_length: 13; v_call: TRBV6-1; j_call: TRBJ2-7; cdr3_aa: CASSEAAGYEQYF; cdr3_nt: TGTGCCAGCAGTGAAGCCGCCGGGTACGAGCAGTACTTC
d_call: TRBD1; clone_size: few; cdr3_length: 17; v_call: TRBV12-5; j_call: TRBJ1-5; cdr3_aa: CASGLDAGTGAYQPQHF; cdr3_nt: TGTGCTAGTGGTTTGGACGCCGGGACAGGGGCCTACCAGCCCCAGCATTTT
d_call: NA; clone_size: NA; cdr3_length: 14; v_call: TRBV18; j_call: TRBJ1-4; cdr3_aa: CASSPQGQGEKLFF; cdr3_nt: TGTGCCAGCTCGCCACAGGGTCAGGGTGAAAAACTGTTTTTT
d_call: NA; clone_size: NA; cdr3_length: 14; v_call: TRBV14; j_call: TRBJ1-2; cdr3_aa: CASSREDGIYGYTF; cdr3_nt: TGTGCCAGCAGCCGAGAGGACGGGATCTATGGCTACACCTTC
d_call: TRBD1; clone_size: NA; cdr3_length: 15; v_call: TRBV5-8; j_call: TRBJ1-4; cdr3_aa: CASSFGYRGPEKLFF; cdr3_nt: TGTGCCAGCAGTTTTGGATACAGGGGGCCTGAAAAACTGTTTTTT
d_call: NA; clone_size: NA; cdr3_length: 12; v_call: TRBV12-3/TRBV12-4; j_call: TRBJ1-2; cdr3_aa: CASSFGRGGYTF; cdr3_nt: TGTGCCAGCAGTTTCGGGAGAGGGGGCTACACCTTC
d_call: TRBD1; clone_size: NA; cdr3_length: 14; v_call: TRBV6-5; j_call: TRBJ1-4; cdr3_aa: CASSPGQGIEKLFF; cdr3_nt: TGTGCCAGCAGTCCGGGACAGGGTATTGAAAAACTGTTTTTT
d_call: NA; clone_size: NA; cdr3_length: 12; v_call: TRBV30; j_call: TRBJ1-2; cdr3_aa: CAWNVRNYGYTF; cdr3_nt: TGTGCCTGGAACGTACGGAACTATGGCTACACCTTC
d_call: NA; clone_size: NA; cdr3_length: 14; v_call: TRBV18; j_call: TRBJ1-2; cdr3_aa: CASTWAGRISGYTF; cdr3_nt: TGTGCCAGCACCTGGGCAGGTCGGATCTCGGGCTACACCTTC